Listed here are 13 T cell receptor beta chains from one sample, sequenced in a study of control samples from healthy donors and cancer patients (dated by TCRdb to about 2020). Libraries were built with the immunoSEQ multiplex PCR assay. Drawn from immuneACCESS, this table holds only the in-frame rearrangements with V and J called that TCRdb kept. Clones are partly lost; checked studies trace under half to an unresolved V gene and leave the rest unexplained. The sample profile shows 130,000 to 150,000 clones; about 91% of them were found once. About 3.2% of the sample lies in the top ten. Sample: blood. Receptors originate from a man aged 25-40 years in good health.

The V and J genes are TRBV10-1 and TRBJ1-1; D unclear. The CDR3 is 12 amino acids. Germline V gene data show CDR1 as WNHNN and CDR2 as SYGVQD (reference sequence). Deletions cut 4 bases from V and 1 base from J, with 4 bases between. CDR3 DNA: TGCGCCAGCAGTGCGGGGAACACTGAAGCTTTCTTT. Translating it yields CASSAGNTEAFF.

This chain connects TRBV6-1 to TRBJ2-2; 10 nucleotides agree with TRBD1. V shed 4 bases, J shed 2 bases, and the junction held 4 bases outside the gene matches. Germline V gene sequence: CDR1 MNHNS, CDR2 SASEGT. The CDR3 is 16 amino acids. The CDR3 loop is CASSAGTGVNTGELFF. The CDR3 DNA follows: TGTGCCAGCAGTGCTGGGACAGGGGTAAACACCGGGGAGCTGTTTTTT.

V is TRBV21-1 and J is TRBJ1-5. TRBV21-1 is classified as a pseudogene. The CDR3 length is 16 residues. CDR3 in DNA: TGTGCCAGCAGCAAAGAGGCCAGCCAAGGAAGTCAGCCCCAGCATTTT. Translated: CASSKEASQGSQPQHF.

The genes are TRBV2 and TRBJ1-1; no firm D call. The V and J ends lost 3 bases and 10 bases respectively, with 9 bases between them. From germline, CDR1 is SNHLY and CDR2 FYNNEI. The CDR3 consists of 11 residues. CDR3 coding DNA: TGTGCCAGCAGTGAGAGGGAGGGAGCTTTCTTT. The encoded protein is CASSEREGAFF.

This clone has a single count. The V gene is TRBV29-1, the J gene TRBJ1-1; D call uncertain. The length of the CDR3 is 12 residues. With 5 bases removed from V and 2 bases from J, the gap between germline ends came to 9 bases. The germline CDR1 and CDR2 sequences are SQVTM and ANQGSEA. CDR3 in amino acids: CSVPAHNTEAFF. CDR3 coding DNA: TGCAGCGTTCCCGCCCATAACACTGAAGCTTTCTTT.

This clone was seen only once. This rearrangement joins TRBV6-1 to TRBJ1-5, with D perhaps TRBD1 (5 bases). The CDR3 contains 15 residues. Germline lookup yields CDR1 MNHNS and CDR2 SASEGT. Deletions cut 3 bases from V and 3 bases from J, with 12 bases between. CDR3 sequence reads: CASSESGASNQPQHF. The CDR3 DNA reads TGTGCCAGCAGTGAGAGCGGGGCCTCCAATCAGCCCCAGCATTTT.

The rearrangement uses TRBV7-6 and TRBJ2-3, with 15 bases aligning to TRBD2. There are 18 residues in the CDR3. Germline V gene data show CDR1 as SGHVS and CDR2 as FNYEAQ. After removal of 3 bases from V and 4 bases from J, the junction contained 8 bases not matched to a gene. CDR3 residues: CASSFGTSGGLGPDTQYF. The CDR3 DNA reads TGTGCCAGCAGCTTCGGGACTAGCGGGGGGCTGGGACCAGATACGCAGTATTTT.

This chain uses TRBV30 with TRBJ2-1; D remains ambiguous. CDR1 and CDR2 from the germline V gene are GTSNPN and SVGIG (reference sequence). The CDR3 runs to 13 residues. V shed 5 bases and J shed 4 bases, with 12 bases lying between them. DNA of the CDR3: TGTGCCTGGGGCTGGAATGATTACAATGAGCAGTTCTTC. Protein sequence: CAWGWNDYNEQFF.

This clone was recorded once. The chain joins TRBV19 to TRBJ2-1, with D possibly called TRBD1 or TRBD2 (5 bases each). There are 14 residues in the CDR3. Trimming left V 5 bases short and J 7 bases short, with 15 bases between. The germline V gene encodes CDR1 LNHDA and CDR2 SQIVND (reference sequence). CDR3 loop: CASSDPGAGNEQFF. The CDR3 coding sequence is TGTGCCAGTAGTGACCCCGGGGCGGGTAATGAGCAGTTCTTC.

In this sample, this clone turned up many times. The genes are TRBV5-1 and TRBJ1-1; 7 nucleotides align to TRBD1. The V and J ends lost 4 bases and 4 bases, in that order; junction bases with no gene match: 10. CDR1 is SGHRS, CDR2 YFSETQ, per germline. The CDR3 is made up of 15 amino acids. CDR3 DNA sequence: TGCGCCAGCAGCCCCTCAACAGGGGCGGGCACTGAAGCTTTCTTT. Protein sequence: CASSPSTGAGTEAFF.

The chain carries TRBV5-6 and TRBJ1-1, with a possible D match to TRBD1 (5 bases). Looked up from germline, CDR1 is SGHDT and CDR2 is YYEEEE. This CDR3 is 15 amino acids long. The V and J ends lost 3 bases and 1 base respectively, with 13 bases between them. The CDR3 bases are TGTGCCAGCAGCTCTAGGGACGGTGAGAACACTGAAGCTTTCTTT. Residues: CASSSRDGENTEAFF.

The rearrangement uses TRBV6-4 and TRBJ1-2, with TRBD1 identical over 9 bases. With 8 bases clipped from V and 3 bases from J, the junction kept 10 bases outside the gene matches. The CDR3 covers 15 residues. Germline V lookup: CDR1 MRHNA, CDR2 SNTAGT. The CDR3 nucleotides read TGTGCCAGCGCGCCGGAGACAGGGGGATACTATGGCTACACCTTC. It is translated as CASAPETGGYYGYTF.

This clone was observed once. DNA for the CDR3: TGTGCCAGCAGCTTGGGGGAGGGACATAGCAATGGCTACACCTTC. Amino acid sequence: CASSLGEGHSNGYTF. The rearrangement joins TRBV2 to TRBJ1-2; D perhaps matches TRBD1 (6 bases). The CDR3 consists of 15 residues. The germline V and J ends were trimmed by 6 bases and 6 bases, with 20 bases remaining between them. Germline V gene lookup returns CDR1 SNHLY and CDR2 FYNNEI.